The entry below gives a single TCR beta chain sequence along with its context. This sample stems from a study of blood T cell repertoires in COVID-19. Study details: PBMCs, B-cell-depleted T cells, or T cells were the source of the cDNA or gDNA that made up the material.

Trimming removed 9 bases from V and 4 bases from J, with 12 bases in between. Germline assignment: CDR1 MDHEN and CDR2 SYDVKM. The CDR3 has 12 residues. In the study's own analysis: It was from reference gene primer amplification that nucleated cell counts were estimated. The assay was immunoSEQ multiplex PCR, and TCRdb's table has in-frame clones only and misses some. Clone size and V and J calls were adopted from that table, with D and trimming inferred from the DNA. The repertoire holds roughly 250,000 clones, 87% seen once, with 2.3% in the top ten. The sequenced sample consisted of peripheral blood. This chain joins TRBV28 and TRBJ2-5; tentative D call: TRBD2 (7 bases). The TCR originated in a woman aged 50 to 65 with acute or convalescent COVID-19. The CDR3 spells CASSRGGETQYF. For the CDR3, the DNA is TGTGCCAGTTCGAGGGGGGGAGAGACCCAGTACTTC.